A single sample gave rise to the 20 T cell receptor beta chains below, sequenced in a study of blood T cell repertoires in COVID-19. This table comes from immunoSEQ multiplex PCR, and its TCRdb copy is limited to in-frame clones, with some not included. The sample holds some 490,000 clones; approximately 83% are singletons and the top ten take about 3%. Sample: peripheral blood. These receptors were collected from a human donor in a cohort sampled during active COVID-19.

This chain links TRBV5-8 with TRBJ1-5, with 8 positions matching TRBD1. After removal of 1 base from V and 0 bases from J, the junction contained 6 bases not matched to a gene. The CDR3 sequence is 17 residues long. Looked up from germline, CDR1 is SGHTS and CDR2 is YDEGEE. CDR3 in amino acids: CASSLRQGANSNQPQHF. CDR3 bases: TGTGCCAGCAGCTTGAGGCAGGGGGCAAATAGCAATCAGCCCCAGCATTTT.

The chain employs TRBV24-1 and TRBJ1-5, with 8 bases lining up with TRBD1. V dropped 5 bases and J dropped 5; count of bases not matched to a gene: 7. The CDR3 extends over 15 amino acids. Germline CDR1 is KGHDR and CDR2 is SFDVKD. This CDR3 reads CATSAGTGDHQPQHF. The CDR3 DNA sequence: TGTGCCACCAGTGCCGGGACAGGCGATCATCAGCCCCAGCATTTT.

This clone occurred a few times. V and J are TRBV4-2 and TRBJ2-1; 8 bases agree with TRBD2. Trimming removed 0 bases from V and 2 bases from J; junction bases left unmatched: 6. CDR1 is LGHNA, CDR2 YNFKEQ, per germline. The CDR3 covers 17 residues. The CDR3 loop is CASSQESSGSPYNEQFF. DNA of the CDR3: TGTGCCAGCAGCCAAGAATCAAGCGGGAGTCCCTACAATGAGCAGTTCTTC.

J is TRBJ2-1 and V is TRBV5-1, with 9 bases identical to TRBD2. From germline, CDR1 is SGHRS and CDR2 YFSETQ. The CDR3 is 16 amino acids. V shed 0 bases and J 8 bases; nucleotides not matched to a gene: 9. This CDR3 is CASSLGRGRAGDEQFF. CDR3 DNA: TGCGCCAGCAGCTTGGGACGCGGGAGGGCCGGGGATGAGCAGTTCTTC. The full variable domain, in which reference TRBV5-1 and TRBJ2-1 provide the parts outside the CDR3, is KAGVTQTPRYLIKTRGQQVTLSCSPISGHRSVSWYQQTPGQGLQFLFEYFSETQRNKGNFPGRFSGRQFSNSRSEMNVSTLELGDSALYLCASSLGRGRAGDEQFFGPGTRLTVL.

This CDR3 reads CSVEDRRRPSTDTQYF. The CDR3 nucleotides read TGCAGCGTTGAAGATCGGCGCAGGCCGAGCACAGATACGCAGTATTTT. The V and J genes are TRBV29-1 and TRBJ2-3; D is unclear. CDR1 is SQVTM, CDR2 ANQGSEA, per germline. Trimming stripped 0 bases from V and 0 bases from J, with 13 bases between. This CDR3 is built from 16 residues.

This clone was seen more than once but under ten times. The rearrangement uses TRBV9 and TRBJ2-1, with a weak D call TRBD2 (5 bases). Germline loops: CDR1 SGDLS, CDR2 YYNGEE. V shed 4 bases and J shed 4 bases, with 12 bases lying between them. CDR3 size: 14 residues. The CDR3 loop reads CASSKGWEYNEQFF. The CDR3 region has the DNA TGTGCCAGCAGCAAAGGATGGGAGTACAATGAGCAGTTCTTC.

Regarding this clone: A read error may produce the germline difference seen at one junction end. The V gene is TRBV3-1 (or the pseudogene TRBV3-2), the J gene TRBJ2-7; 8 nucleotides align to TRBD2. The CDR3 is made up of 13 amino acids. CDR1 and CDR2 from the germline V gene are LGHDT and YNNKEL (reference sequence). The CDR3 nucleotides are TGTGCCAGCAGCCAGGGGCCTAGCGGGCCCTCTCAATTC. Its translation is CASSQGPSGPSQF.

The chain links TRBV5-4 to TRBJ1-6, with D hard to call. Germline assignment: CDR1 SGHNT and CDR2 YYREEE (reference sequence). The CDR3 consists of 13 residues. The V end lost 3 bases, the J end lost 9 bases, and 10 bases lay between the germline ends. This chain's CDR3 is CASSSDLISPLHF. In DNA form, the CDR3 reads TGTGCCAGCAGCTCCGACTTGATTTCACCCCTCCACTTT.

This chain links TRBV2 with TRBJ2-7, with D tentatively TRBD1 (5 bases). CDR3 length equals 15 residues. Germline CDR1 is SNHLY and CDR2 is FYNNEI. Trimming removed 7 bases at V and 6 bases at J, with 22 bases between. The CDR3 region has the DNA TGTGCCAGCAAGTTACAAGGGGATCGTTATTCCGAGCAGTACTTC. Translated: CASKLQGDRYSEQYF.

This chain links TRBV6-4 with TRBJ1-6; 9 nucleotides agree with TRBD1. CDR1 and CDR2 from the germline V gene are MRHNA and SNTAGT. Trimming cost V 6 bases and J 10 bases; bases outside gene matches: 7. The CDR3 has 14 residues. The CDR3 coding sequence is TGTGCCAGCAGCGACCGGGACAGGGACTCACCCCTCCACTTT. Protein sequence: CASSDRDRDSPLHF.

The chain uses TRBV4-3 and TRBJ1-1; TRBD1 might be the D (6 bases). The CDR3 runs 15 residues. Between the trimmed V and J ends, which lost 3 bases and 1 base, there was a span of 12 bases. Germline CDR1 LGHNA, CDR2 YSLEER. In nucleotides, the CDR3 is TGCGCCAGCAGCCAGTACCGGGACAAGAACACTGAAGCTTTCTTT. Translation: CASSQYRDKNTEAFF.

This chain uses TRBV18 with TRBJ2-7; perhaps TRBD1 as D (5 bases). The CDR3 runs 14 residues. V lost 3 bases and J lost 2, with 11 bases in between. Germline CDR1 is KGHSH and CDR2 is LQKENI. This CDR3 reads CASSPNRHTYEQYF. CDR3 bases: TGTGCCAGCTCACCCAACAGGCATACCTACGAGCAGTACTTC.

The gene calls are TRBV28 and TRBJ2-6; unclear D gene. V was clipped by 5 bases and J by 4 bases, with 12 bases between them. The CDR3 loop spans 15 amino acids. Germline V gene sequence: CDR1 MDHEN, CDR2 SYDVKM. CDR3 sequence (DNA): TGTGCCAGCAGTCCCGCCACTGTCGGGGCCAACGTCCTGACTTTC. Residues: CASSPATVGANVLTF.

The V call is TRBV28, the J call TRBJ2-5; 9 nucleotides match TRBD1. Germline V lookup: CDR1 MDHEN, CDR2 SYDVKM. V shed 5 bases and J 3 bases; nucleotides not matched to a gene: 7. This CDR3 has 15 residues. The CDR3 here is CASSRTGGTEETQYF. CDR3 coding DNA: TGTGCCAGCAGTCGCACAGGGGGCACAGAAGAGACCCAGTACTTC. The full variable domain, with the rest looked up from reference TRBV28 and TRBJ2-5, is DVKVTQSSRYLVKRTGEKVFLECVQDMDHENMFWYRQDPGLGLRLIYFSYDVKMKEKGDIPEGYSVSREKKERFSLILESASTNQTSMYLCASSRTGGTEETQYFGPGTRLLVL.

The chain recombines TRBV3-1 (or the pseudogene TRBV3-2) with TRBJ1-6; no clear D. The CDR3 totals 15 residues. Per germline, CDR1 LGHDT and CDR2 YNNKEL (reference sequence). V was cut by 1 base and J by 5 bases, with 9 bases left in between. The CDR3 protein is CASSQGPDNNSPLHF. DNA for the CDR3: TGTGCCAGCAGCCAAGGTCCAGATAATAATTCACCCCTCCACTTT.

The chain combines TRBV12-3 or TRBV12-4 with TRBJ1-5; D perhaps matches TRBD1 (5 bases). Trimming left V 6 bases short and J 1 base short, with 7 bases between. This CDR3 contains 13 residues. The CDR3 region is CASRGGSNQPQHF. CDR3 nucleotide sequence: TGTGCCAGCAGGGGGGGGAGCAATCAGCCCCAGCATTTT.

This rearrangement joins TRBV27 to TRBJ2-1; 9 positions match TRBD2. Germline V gives CDR1 MNHEY, CDR2 SMNVEV (reference sequence). This CDR3 is built from 17 residues. After removal of 6 bases from V and 3 bases from J, the junction contained 12 bases not matched to a gene. The CDR3 sequence: CASRLMAGGTIYNEQFF. DNA for the CDR3: TGTGCCAGCAGATTAATGGCGGGAGGGACTATCTACAATGAGCAGTTCTTC.

This chain links TRBV2 with TRBJ2-3; D possibly corresponds to TRBD1 (5 bases). Germline V CDR1 and CDR2: SNHLY, FYNNEI. Trimming took off 2 bases at V and 5 bases at J, with 5 bases between the two ends. The CDR3 contains 12 residues. CDR3 region: CASSEQGDTQYF. The CDR3, as DNA: TGTGCCAGCAGTGAACAGGGAGATACGCAGTATTTT.

The chain joins TRBV10-3 to TRBJ2-1, with D uncertain. Per the germline V gene, CDR1 is ENHRY and CDR2 is SYGVKD. The V and J ends lost 3 bases and 12 bases respectively, with 15 bases between them. The CDR3 contains 13 residues. DNA for the CDR3: TGTGCCATCAGTGACCTTCCCGGTACGGGGCAGTTCTTC. This sequence encodes CAISDLPGTGQFF.

The DNA of the CDR3 is TGTGCCTGGAGGCCTGGGGCGGTCCCCCCTGGAGGCTACACCTTC. Translating gives CAWRPGAVPPGGYTF. V and J are TRBV30 and TRBJ1-2; weak D call: TRBD1 (5 bases). The V and J ends lost 3 bases and 8 bases respectively, with 22 bases between them. CDR1 and CDR2 (germline): GTSNPN, SVGIG (reference sequence). The CDR3 has 15 amino acids. Together with reference TRBV30 and TRBJ1-2, the CDR3 gives the full variable domain: SQTIHQWPATLVQPVGSPLSLECTVEGTSNPNLYWYRQAAGRGLQLLFYSVGIGQISSEVPQNLSASRPQDRQFILSSKKLLLSDSGFYLCAWRPGAVPPGGYTFGSGTRLTVV.